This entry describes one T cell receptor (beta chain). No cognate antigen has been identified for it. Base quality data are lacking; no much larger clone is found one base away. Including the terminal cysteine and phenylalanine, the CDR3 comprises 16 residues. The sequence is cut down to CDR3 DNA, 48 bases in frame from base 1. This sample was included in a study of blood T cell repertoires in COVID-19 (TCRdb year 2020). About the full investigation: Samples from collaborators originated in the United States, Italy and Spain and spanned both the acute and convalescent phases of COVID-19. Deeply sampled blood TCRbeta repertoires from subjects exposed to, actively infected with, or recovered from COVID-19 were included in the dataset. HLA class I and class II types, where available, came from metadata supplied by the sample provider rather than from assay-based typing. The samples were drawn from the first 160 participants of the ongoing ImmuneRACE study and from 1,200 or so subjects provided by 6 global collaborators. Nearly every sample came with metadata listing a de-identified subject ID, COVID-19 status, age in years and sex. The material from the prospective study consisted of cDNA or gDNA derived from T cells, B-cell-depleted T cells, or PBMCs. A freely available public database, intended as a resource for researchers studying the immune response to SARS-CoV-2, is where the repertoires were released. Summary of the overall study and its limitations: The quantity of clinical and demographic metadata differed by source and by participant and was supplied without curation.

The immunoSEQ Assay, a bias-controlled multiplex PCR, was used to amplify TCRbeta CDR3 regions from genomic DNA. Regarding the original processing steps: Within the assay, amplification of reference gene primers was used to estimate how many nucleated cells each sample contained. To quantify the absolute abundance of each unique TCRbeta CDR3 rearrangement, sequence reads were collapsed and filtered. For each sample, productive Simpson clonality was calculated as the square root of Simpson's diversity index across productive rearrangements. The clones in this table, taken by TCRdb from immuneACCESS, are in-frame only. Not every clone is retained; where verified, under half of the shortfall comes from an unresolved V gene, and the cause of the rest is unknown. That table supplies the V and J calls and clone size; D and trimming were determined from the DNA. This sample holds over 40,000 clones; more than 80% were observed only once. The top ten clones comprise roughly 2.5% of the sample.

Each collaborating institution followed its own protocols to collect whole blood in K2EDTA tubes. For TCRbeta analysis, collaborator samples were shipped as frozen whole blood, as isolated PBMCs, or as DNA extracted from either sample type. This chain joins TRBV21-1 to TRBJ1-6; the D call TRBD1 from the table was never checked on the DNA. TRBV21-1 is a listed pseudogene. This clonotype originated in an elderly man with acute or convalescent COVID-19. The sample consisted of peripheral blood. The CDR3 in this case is CASMGQGGSYNSPLHF. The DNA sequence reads TGTGCCAGCATGGGACAGGGTGGCTCCTATAATTCACCCCTCCACTTT.